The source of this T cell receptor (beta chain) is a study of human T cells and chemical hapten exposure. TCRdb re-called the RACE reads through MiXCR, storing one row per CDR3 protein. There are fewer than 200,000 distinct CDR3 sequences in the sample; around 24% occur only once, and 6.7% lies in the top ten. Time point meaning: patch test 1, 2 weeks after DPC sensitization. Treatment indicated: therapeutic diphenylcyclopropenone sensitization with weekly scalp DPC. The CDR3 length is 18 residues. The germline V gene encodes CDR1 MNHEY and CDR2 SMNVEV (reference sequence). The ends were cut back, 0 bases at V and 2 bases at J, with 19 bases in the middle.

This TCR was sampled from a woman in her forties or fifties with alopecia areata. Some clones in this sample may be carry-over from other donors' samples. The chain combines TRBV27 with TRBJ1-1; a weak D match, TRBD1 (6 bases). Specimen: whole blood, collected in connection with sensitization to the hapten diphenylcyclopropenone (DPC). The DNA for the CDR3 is TGTGCCAGCAGTTTATCGCCCACAGGGTCCATTATAAACACTGAAGCTTTCTTT. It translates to CASSLSPTGSIINTEAFF.